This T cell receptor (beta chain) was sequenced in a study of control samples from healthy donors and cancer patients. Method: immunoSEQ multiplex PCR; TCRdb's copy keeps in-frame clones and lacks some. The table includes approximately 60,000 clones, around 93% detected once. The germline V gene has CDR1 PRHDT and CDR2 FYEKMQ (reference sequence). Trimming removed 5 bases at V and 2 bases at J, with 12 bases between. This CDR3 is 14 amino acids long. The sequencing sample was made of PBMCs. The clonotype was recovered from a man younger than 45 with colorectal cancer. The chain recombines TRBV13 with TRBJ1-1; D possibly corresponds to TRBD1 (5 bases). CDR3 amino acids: CASSPGTGNTEAFF. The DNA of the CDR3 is TGTGCCAGCAGCCCCGGCACAGGAAACACTGAAGCTTTCTTT.